A selection of T cell receptor beta chains follows, all from one sample in a study of cytomegalovirus exposure and HLA in healthy donors. The protocol was immunoSEQ multiplex PCR, while the TCRdb copy is restricted to in-frame clones and leaves out a portion. The sample has 200,000 to 250,000 clones; 77% are singletons. Material: PBMCs. These receptors all stem from a woman aged 60-75 years in good health and CMV-seropositive. Each CDR3 is given with its conserved first and last residue. Fields, in order: J gene, D gene, clone size, V gene, CDR3 DNA, CDR3 protein. D genes are given only for firm matches. Some rows mark clone size as missing; the rest say once, few, many or name a class of expanded clone.

J gene: TRBJ2-7; D gene: TRBD2; clone size: NA; V gene: TRBV15; CDR3 DNA: TGTGCCACCAGCAGAGGCCCAGCGGGAGAGAGCGAGCAGTACTTC; CDR3 protein: CATSRGPAGESEQYF
J gene: TRBJ2-7; D gene: TRBD1; clone size: few; V gene: TRBV28; CDR3 DNA: TGTGCCAGCAGCGAACAGGGGATGGGGCAGTACTTC; CDR3 protein: CASSEQGMGQYF
J gene: TRBJ1-3; D gene: NA; clone size: few; V gene: TRBV30; CDR3 DNA: TGTGCCTGGGATTCGGTCGGCTCTGGAAACACCATATATTTT; CDR3 protein: CAWDSVGSGNTIYF
J gene: TRBJ2-1; D gene: TRBD2; clone size: NA; V gene: TRBV2; CDR3 DNA: TGTGCCAGCAACCGGGACTACAACAATGAGCAGTTCTTC; CDR3 protein: CASNRDYNNEQFF
J gene: TRBJ2-1; D gene: NA; clone size: NA; V gene: TRBV2; CDR3 DNA: TGTGCCAGCAGTGAAACCGCACGGAATGAGCAGTTCTTC; CDR3 protein: CASSETARNEQFF
J gene: TRBJ1-1; D gene: NA; clone size: NA; V gene: TRBV30; CDR3 DNA: TGTGCCTGGATAGAGAGGGCTGAAGCTTTCTTT; CDR3 protein: CAWIERAEAFF
J gene: TRBJ2-7; D gene: TRBD2; clone size: NA; V gene: TRBV19; CDR3 DNA: TGTGCCAGTAGTATTGGCGGGAGGGCCAACGGTTACGAGCAGTACTTC; CDR3 protein: CASSIGGRANGYEQYF
J gene: TRBJ1-2; D gene: NA; clone size: once; V gene: TRBV6-1; CDR3 DNA: TGTGCCAGCAGTGAAGGCGGGGGGTATGGCTACACCTTC; CDR3 protein: CASSEGGGYGYTF
J gene: TRBJ2-1; D gene: NA; clone size: NA; V gene: TRBV21-1; CDR3 DNA: TGTGCCAGCAGCAAAGGGGCGGGACTAGCTGAGTCCTACAATGAGCAGTTCTTC; CDR3 protein: CASSKGAGLAESYNEQFF
J gene: TRBJ2-7; D gene: TRBD1; clone size: NA; V gene: TRBV4-1; CDR3 DNA: TGCGCCAGCAGCCAAGCCCGGGACAGACCATACGAGCAGTACTTC; CDR3 protein: CASSQARDRPYEQYF
J gene: TRBJ2-7; D gene: TRBD1; clone size: NA; V gene: TRBV30; CDR3 DNA: TGTGCCTGGAGTGTAGGGGGCTCAAACTACGAGCAGTACTTC; CDR3 protein: CAWSVGGSNYEQYF
J gene: TRBJ1-1; D gene: NA; clone size: once; V gene: TRBV5-1; CDR3 DNA: TGCGCCAGCAGCGTAGACAGTTCGAACACTGAAGCTTTCTTT; CDR3 protein: CASSVDSSNTEAFF
J gene: TRBJ2-3; D gene: NA; clone size: NA; V gene: TRBV5-4; CDR3 DNA: TGTGCCAGCAGCTCCCCCCTGGCGGGGGCCCGCACAGATACGCAGTATTTT; CDR3 protein: CASSSPLAGARTDTQYF
J gene: TRBJ2-1; D gene: TRBD1; clone size: NA; V gene: TRBV6-1; CDR3 DNA: TGTGCCAGCAGTGGACAGGGGGCGCCCAATGAGCAGTTCTTC; CDR3 protein: CASSGQGAPNEQFF
J gene: TRBJ2-7; D gene: NA; clone size: few; V gene: TRBV27; CDR3 DNA: TGTGCCAGCAGATACGACTTAGGGGGCTCCTACGAGCAGTACTTC; CDR3 protein: CASRYDLGGSYEQYF
J gene: TRBJ2-7; D gene: NA; clone size: NA; V gene: TRBV6-1; CDR3 DNA: TGTGCCAGCAGTGAAGTGGGCAGGGTAGTCCACGAGCAGTACTTC; CDR3 protein: CASSEVGRVVHEQYF
J gene: TRBJ1-6; D gene: TRBD1; clone size: NA; V gene: TRBV4-1; CDR3 DNA: TGCGCCAGCAGCCAGCCGGGACAGATAAATTCACCCCTCCACTTT; CDR3 protein: CASSQPGQINSPLHF
J gene: TRBJ1-4; D gene: TRBD1; clone size: NA; V gene: TRBV4-3; CDR3 DNA: TGCGCCAGCAGTCAGGGACAGGGTTTAGCGGAAAAACTGTTTTTT; CDR3 protein: CASSQGQGLAEKLFF
J gene: TRBJ1-5; D gene: TRBD1; clone size: NA; V gene: TRBV19; CDR3 DNA: TGTGCCAGTGGCGACAGGGGAAGGCATCAGCCCCAGCATTTT; CDR3 protein: CASGDRGRHQPQHF
J gene: TRBJ2-7; D gene: NA; clone size: NA; V gene: TRBV10-3; CDR3 DNA: TGTGCCATCAGTGAGTCGGGCAGGGGACGATTTCGGGAGCAGTACTTC; CDR3 protein: CAISESGRGRFREQYF
J gene: TRBJ2-7; D gene: TRBD1; clone size: NA; V gene: TRBV27; CDR3 DNA: TGTGCCGGCACCACGACGGGACAGGCCTACGAGCAGTACTTC; CDR3 protein: CAGTTTGQAYEQYF
J gene: TRBJ1-1; D gene: NA; clone size: NA; V gene: TRBV19; CDR3 DNA: TGTGCCAGTAGTATGGAAAGACAGAGCACTGAAGCTTTCTTT; CDR3 protein: CASSMERQSTEAFF
J gene: TRBJ2-1; D gene: TRBD1; clone size: NA; V gene: TRBV19; CDR3 DNA: TGTGCCAGCAGACGGACAGGGCCCTACAATGAGCAGTTCTTC; CDR3 protein: CASRRTGPYNEQFF
J gene: TRBJ2-7; D gene: NA; clone size: NA; V gene: TRBV28; CDR3 DNA: TGTGCCAGCAGTTTATTCCGGGACGAGCAGTACTTC; CDR3 protein: CASSLFRDEQYF
J gene: TRBJ2-1; D gene: TRBD1; clone size: NA; V gene: TRBV18; CDR3 DNA: TGTGCCAGCTCACCAGGGACAGGGGAGAGTGAGCAGTTCTTC; CDR3 protein: CASSPGTGESEQFF
J gene: TRBJ1-1; D gene: NA; clone size: NA; V gene: TRBV5-6; CDR3 DNA: TGTGCCAGCAGCGCCCACGGGGGTGTAAGGACTGAAGCTTTCTTT; CDR3 protein: CASSAHGGVRTEAFF
J gene: TRBJ2-7; D gene: NA; clone size: NA; V gene: TRBV6-1; CDR3 DNA: TGTGCCAGCAGTGAAGGTCTTTTCTACGAGCAGTACTTC; CDR3 protein: CASSEGLFYEQYF